These 6 T cell receptor beta chains share one sample of origin, sequenced in a study of shared clonotypes between healthy human individuals. Sequencing was performed with immunoSEQ multiplex PCR; in TCRdb, only in-frame clones are kept and a portion is missing. The repertoire includes hundreds of thousands of clones, about 74% of them detected once, and roughly 1.7% sits in the top ten. Source material: memory CD4+ T cells sorted from blood. The subset is: CD45RA-negative fraction. Receptors originate from a woman aged 25 to 39 in good health.

The chain is built from TRBV19 and TRBJ2-1; 10 nucleotides agree with TRBD2. J gave up 7 bases and V 6 bases, and 9 bases lay outside the gene matches. The CDR3 contains 15 residues. The germline V gene has CDR1 LNHDA and CDR2 SQIVND (reference sequence). CDR3 residues: CASRFLAGVSNEQFF. CDR3 in DNA: TGTGCCAGTAGGTTCCTAGCGGGAGTGTCAAATGAGCAGTTCTTC.

In this sample, this clone turned up a few times. The chain couples TRBV19 to TRBJ2-3; 8 positions match TRBD2. V gave up 5 bases and J gave up 6 bases; unmatched junction bases: 10. This CDR3 has 15 amino acids. Germline CDR1 reads LNHDA; CDR2 reads SQIVND (reference sequence). The CDR3 here is CASSSLTGGVDTQYF. In DNA form, the CDR3 reads TGTGCCAGTAGTTCCTTGACGGGAGGGGTGGATACGCAGTATTTT. The full variable domain, completed using reference TRBV19 and TRBJ2-3, is DGGITQSPKYLFRKEGQNVTLSCEQNLNHDAMYWYRQDPGQGLRLIYYSQIVNDFQKGDIAEGYSVSREKKESFPLTVTSAQKNPTAFYLCASSSLTGGVDTQYFGPGTRLTVL.

The chain recombines TRBV7-2 with TRBJ2-7; 7 bases agree with TRBD2. Germline CDR1 reads SGHTA; CDR2 reads FQGNSA. The J segment lost 0 bases and the V segment lost 2 bases, leaving 4 bases of the junction unmatched. The CDR3 has 15 residues. CDR3 loop: CASSLSGVSSYEQYF. The CDR3 DNA sequence: TGTGCCAGCAGCTTAAGCGGGGTAAGCTCCTACGAGCAGTACTTC.

This chain links TRBV18 with TRBJ1-2; no definite D call. Trimming left V 3 bases short and J 3 bases short, with 8 bases between. Germline CDR1 reads KGHSH; CDR2 reads LQKENI. This CDR3 comprises 13 residues. The CDR3 DNA sequence: TGTGCCAGCTCACCCACCCCGGACTATGGCTACACCTTC. It is translated as CASSPTPDYGYTF.

This clone was seen only a few times. This could be a read error, since a much larger clone is one nucleotide away. Other nucleotide sequences from this sample produce the same CDR3. The chain joins TRBV7-2 to TRBJ2-1; tentatively, D is TRBD2 (5 bases). Germline loops: CDR1 SGHTA, CDR2 FQGNSA. This CDR3 spans 15 amino acids. The ends were cut back, 2 bases at V and 4 bases at J, with 12 bases in the middle. The CDR3 sequence: CASSLSSGLYNEQFF. Written as DNA, the CDR3 is TGTGCCAGCAGCTTATCAAGCGGCCTATACAATGAGCAGTTCTTC.

The CDR3 here is CAIKRTGDWETQYF. In DNA form, the CDR3 reads TGTGCCATCAAGAGGACAGGGGATTGGGAGACCCAGTACTTC. This chain connects TRBV10-3 to TRBJ2-5, with 9 bases lining up with TRBD1. V shed 7 bases, J shed 5 bases, and the junction held 8 bases outside the gene matches. Germline CDR1 ENHRY, CDR2 SYGVKD. The CDR3 is 14 amino acids.